The rows below give T cell receptor beta chains drawn from one sample of a study of CD8 T cells in ankylosing spondylitis. In TCRdb, the 5' RACE reads were re-called with MiXCR into one record per CDR3 protein. The sample comprises about 540,000 distinct CDR3 sequences, 12% of which are singletons, and under 7.5% rests with the top ten. Specimen: blood, either unsorted or a sorted T cell fraction (not recorded which). These receptors came from a male donor with ankylosing spondylitis. Both conserved end residues are part of each CDR3. Each record gives: clone size, CDR3 length, V gene, J gene, D gene, CDR3 DNA, CDR3 protein. The D gene is left open where the match is weak. Not every row has a clone size; where given, it reads once, few, many or a size class.

clone size: many; CDR3 length: 14; V gene: TRBV12-3/TRBV12-4; J gene: TRBJ1-2; D gene: -; CDR3 DNA: TGTGCCAGCAGCACCGAACGGCAGGGTTACGGCTACACCTTC; CDR3 protein: CASSTERQGYGYTF
clone size: few; CDR3 length: 16; V gene: TRBV18; J gene: TRBJ2-2; D gene: TRBD1; CDR3 DNA: TGTGCCAGCTCACCAACGACAGGGGGGAACACCGGGGAGCTGTTTTTT; CDR3 protein: CASSPTTGGNTGELFF
clone size: -; CDR3 length: 16; V gene: TRBV4-1; J gene: TRBJ2-1; D gene: -; CDR3 DNA: TGCGCCAGCAGCCGGGCCTCGGGTGTATGGGGAGATGAGCAGTTCTTC; CDR3 protein: CASSRASGVWGDEQFF
clone size: few; CDR3 length: 16; V gene: TRBV11-3; J gene: TRBJ2-7; D gene: TRBD2; CDR3 DNA: TGTGCCAGCAGCTTAGATAGCCTAGCGGGAGTCAACGAGCAGTACTTC; CDR3 protein: CASSLDSLAGVNEQYF
clone size: many; CDR3 length: 11; V gene: TRBV9; J gene: TRBJ2-1; D gene: -; CDR3 DNA: TGTGCCAGCAGCACTAGGGATGAGCAGTTCTTC; CDR3 protein: CASSTRDEQFF
clone size: -; CDR3 length: 14; V gene: TRBV3-1; J gene: TRBJ1-2; D gene: -; CDR3 DNA: TGTGCCAGCAGCCAAGTCTCTGCCGTCGGGGGCTACACCTTC; CDR3 protein: CASSQVSAVGGYTF
clone size: many; CDR3 length: 15; V gene: TRBV6-1; J gene: TRBJ1-5; D gene: TRBD1; CDR3 DNA: TGTGCCAGCACTGCTGGACAGGGGCGCAATCAGCCCCAGCATTTT; CDR3 protein: CASTAGQGRNQPQHF
clone size: few; CDR3 length: 15; V gene: TRBV29-1; J gene: TRBJ2-1; D gene: TRBD1; CDR3 DNA: TGCAGCGTTGAAACGGGACAGGGGATTAACAATGAGCAGTTCTTC; CDR3 protein: CSVETGQGINNEQFF
clone size: few; CDR3 length: 16; V gene: TRBV6-1; J gene: TRBJ1-6; D gene: -; CDR3 DNA: TGTGCCAGCAAGCAGGGTCGAGGGGGCTATAATTCACCCCTCCACTTT; CDR3 protein: CASKQGRGGYNSPLHF
clone size: many; CDR3 length: 13; V gene: TRBV20-1; J gene: TRBJ2-1; D gene: -; CDR3 DNA: TGCAGTGCTACACGGGACTCCTACAATGAGCAGTTCTTC; CDR3 protein: CSATRDSYNEQFF
clone size: few; CDR3 length: 14; V gene: TRBV6-1; J gene: TRBJ2-1; D gene: -; CDR3 DNA: TGTGCCACCGGGAGTGGGGCCGGGCCCAATGAGCAGTTCTTC; CDR3 protein: CATGSGAGPNEQFF
clone size: few; CDR3 length: 14; V gene: TRBV28; J gene: TRBJ2-3; D gene: TRBD2; CDR3 DNA: TGTGCCAGCAAAAGGGCGGGAGCGTCAGATACGCAGTATTTT; CDR3 protein: CASKRAGASDTQYF
clone size: -; CDR3 length: 17; V gene: TRBV12-5; J gene: TRBJ2-1; D gene: TRBD1; CDR3 DNA: TGTGCTAGTGGTCAAAAGGGACAGGGGGCCTCCTACAATGAGCAGTTCTTC; CDR3 protein: CASGQKGQGASYNEQFF
clone size: many; CDR3 length: 15; V gene: TRBV20-1; J gene: TRBJ2-3; D gene: TRBD2; CDR3 DNA: TGCAGTGCTAGGCGGACTAGCCTCAACACAGATACGCAGTATTTT; CDR3 protein: CSARRTSLNTDTQYF
clone size: many; CDR3 length: 19; V gene: TRBV12-3/TRBV12-4; J gene: TRBJ2-4; D gene: TRBD2; CDR3 DNA: TGTGCCAGCAGCAGGGGGACTAGCGGACTGTCTGGAGCCAAAAACATTCAGTACTTC; CDR3 protein: CASSRGTSGLSGAKNIQYF
clone size: -; CDR3 length: 16; V gene: TRBV2; J gene: TRBJ2-1; D gene: TRBD2; CDR3 DNA: TGTGCCAGCAGTGGCGGGACTAGCGGGAAGGTCAATGAGCAGTTCTTC; CDR3 protein: CASSGGTSGKVNEQFF
clone size: few; CDR3 length: 14; V gene: TRBV9; J gene: TRBJ2-1; D gene: TRBD2; CDR3 DNA: TGTGCCAGCAGCGCTCGAGCGGGAGGTTATGAGCAGTTCTTC; CDR3 protein: CASSARAGGYEQFF
clone size: few; CDR3 length: 14; V gene: TRBV11-2; J gene: TRBJ2-3; D gene: TRBD1; CDR3 DNA: TGTGCCAGCAGCTGGGACAGGGAGACAGATACGCAGTATTTT; CDR3 protein: CASSWDRETDTQYF
clone size: few; CDR3 length: 15; V gene: TRBV3-1; J gene: TRBJ2-4; D gene: TRBD1; CDR3 DNA: TGTGCCAGCAGCCAGGACAGGGGCGCGAGAAACATTCAGTACTTC; CDR3 protein: CASSQDRGARNIQYF
clone size: few; CDR3 length: 17; V gene: TRBV20-1; J gene: TRBJ2-3; D gene: TRBD2; CDR3 DNA: TGCAGTGCTAGTACCGCGGGAGCCCTCTCAGGAACAGATACGCAGTATTTT; CDR3 protein: CSASTAGALSGTDTQYF
clone size: -; CDR3 length: 14; V gene: TRBV7-8; J gene: TRBJ2-5; D gene: -; CDR3 DNA: TGTGCCAGCAGCTTCGGCATTCCGGGGGAGACCCAGTACTTC; CDR3 protein: CASSFGIPGETQYF
clone size: few; CDR3 length: 15; V gene: TRBV25-1; J gene: TRBJ2-1; D gene: -; CDR3 DNA: TGTGCCAGCAGTGACCCCCACAGGGTTAAGGATGAGCAGTTCTTC; CDR3 protein: CASSDPHRVKDEQFF
clone size: few; CDR3 length: 21; V gene: TRBV5-1; J gene: TRBJ2-1; D gene: TRBD2; CDR3 DNA: TGCGCCAGCAGCTTGGGAAAGCTTTCGACTAGCGGGGGTAGCTCCTACAATGAGCAGTTCTTC; CDR3 protein: CASSLGKLSTSGGSSYNEQFF
clone size: many; CDR3 length: 14; V gene: TRBV20-1; J gene: TRBJ1-2; D gene: TRBD1; CDR3 DNA: TGCAGTGCTAGAACCCCCGGGACAGGGGATGGCTACACCTTC; CDR3 protein: CSARTPGTGDGYTF
clone size: -; CDR3 length: 16; V gene: TRBV7-9; J gene: TRBJ2-4; D gene: TRBD1; CDR3 DNA: TGTGCCAGCAGCTTAGTCGACAGGGGATTCAAAAACATTCAGTACTTC; CDR3 protein: CASSLVDRGFKNIQYF
clone size: few; CDR3 length: 13; V gene: TRBV20-1; J gene: TRBJ2-3; D gene: TRBD2; CDR3 DNA: TGCAGTGCTAGAACCCCCGGGGGGGATACGCAGTATTTT; CDR3 protein: CSARTPGGDTQYF
clone size: few; CDR3 length: 12; V gene: TRBV20-1; J gene: TRBJ1-1; D gene: TRBD1; CDR3 DNA: TGCAGTGCTAGAAGACAGGGGACTGAAGCTTTCTTT; CDR3 protein: CSARRQGTEAFF
clone size: -; CDR3 length: 16; V gene: TRBV5-6; J gene: TRBJ2-2; D gene: TRBD2; CDR3 DNA: TGTGCCAGCAGCGTCGGGACTAGCAGCTACACCGGGGAGCTGTTTTTT; CDR3 protein: CASSVGTSSYTGELFF
clone size: few; CDR3 length: 15; V gene: TRBV7-2; J gene: TRBJ1-2; D gene: -; CDR3 DNA: TGTGCCAGCAGCGATGGCCCGGGAGGCGGCTATGGCTACACCTTC; CDR3 protein: CASSDGPGGGYGYTF
clone size: few; CDR3 length: 15; V gene: TRBV20-1; J gene: TRBJ2-3; D gene: -; CDR3 DNA: TGCAGTGCACCACTTGCGGGACCCACCACAGATACGCAGTATTTT; CDR3 protein: CSAPLAGPTTDTQYF
clone size: -; CDR3 length: 15; V gene: TRBV10-2; J gene: TRBJ1-5; D gene: TRBD1; CDR3 DNA: TGCGCCAGCAGTTCCTCGGGACAGTCGAATCAGCCCCAGCATTTT; CDR3 protein: CASSSSGQSNQPQHF
clone size: -; CDR3 length: 13; V gene: TRBV28; J gene: TRBJ2-5; D gene: -; CDR3 DNA: TGTGCCAGTCGTACAGCAGTCCAAGAGACCCAGTACTTC; CDR3 protein: CASRTAVQETQYF
clone size: -; CDR3 length: 15; V gene: TRBV2; J gene: TRBJ1-3; D gene: -; CDR3 DNA: TGTGCCAGCAGTTCTCCAGGGGTTCTCGGGAACACCATATATTTT; CDR3 protein: CASSSPGVLGNTIYF
clone size: many; CDR3 length: 15; V gene: TRBV12-3/TRBV12-4; J gene: TRBJ2-1; D gene: TRBD2; CDR3 DNA: TGTGCCAGCAGTTTTGAGACTAGCGGGGTCAATGAGCAGTTCTTC; CDR3 protein: CASSFETSGVNEQFF
clone size: few; CDR3 length: 12; V gene: TRBV29-1; J gene: TRBJ1-3; D gene: -; CDR3 DNA: TGCAGCGTTGGTAACTCTGGAAACACCATATATTTT; CDR3 protein: CSVGNSGNTIYF
clone size: -; CDR3 length: 15; V gene: TRBV15; J gene: TRBJ2-3; D gene: -; CDR3 DNA: TGTGCCACCAGCAGAGAGGGATACCGCACAGATACGCAGTATTTT; CDR3 protein: CATSREGYRTDTQYF
clone size: -; CDR3 length: 14; V gene: TRBV20-1; J gene: TRBJ2-3; D gene: -; CDR3 DNA: TGCAGTGCTAGTTCCGCCCCGGCGGTGGATACGCAGTATTTT; CDR3 protein: CSASSAPAVDTQYF